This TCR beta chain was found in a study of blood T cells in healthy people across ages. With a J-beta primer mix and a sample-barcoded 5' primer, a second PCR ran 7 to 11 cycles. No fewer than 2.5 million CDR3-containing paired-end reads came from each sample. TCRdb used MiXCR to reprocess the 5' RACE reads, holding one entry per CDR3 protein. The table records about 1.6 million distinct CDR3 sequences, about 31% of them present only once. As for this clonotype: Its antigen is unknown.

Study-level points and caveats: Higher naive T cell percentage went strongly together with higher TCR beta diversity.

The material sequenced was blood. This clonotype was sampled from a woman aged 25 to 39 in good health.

The CDR3 sequence is CSASSPTNTGELFF. For the CDR3, the DNA is TGCAGTGCTTCTTCACCGACGAACACCGGGGAGCTGTTTTTT. The J gene is TRBJ2-2, the V gene TRBV20-1; D unresolved. The CDR3 is made up of 14 amino acids. Trimming left V 5 bases short and J 0 bases short, with 10 bases between. In germline, CDR1 is DFQATT, CDR2 SNEGSKA (reference sequence).